This T cell receptor beta chain was sequenced during a study of shared T cell receptors in the human thymus. V shed 4 bases and J 0 bases; nucleotides not matched to a gene: 6. CDR1 is SQVTM, CDR2 ANQGSEA, per germline. The CDR3 has 14 amino acids. Clones were sequenced by immunoSEQ multiplex PCR, and TCRdb holds only the in-frame ones, with some missing. The table lists over 450,000 clones, about 80% of them singletons. In addition, the sample was reused for a study of human thymus T cells. That work contributes: Infants, healthy and Finnish, who were having corrective surgery for congenital heart defects served as donors. Resections that were taken during corrective heart surgery supplied the thymus tissue. Apparent skewing of V and J gene usage characterized both thymic and blood repertoires. Unrelated individuals reportedly shared highly overlapping thymic TCR repertoires.

The clonotype originates from a boy less than two years old with a congenital heart defect. The specimen sequenced was thymocytes. The rearrangement links TRBV29-1 to TRBJ2-7; 7 bases agree with TRBD2. In DNA, the CDR3 is TGCAGCGTTGTTGGGGGGGAAGGCTCCTACGAGCAGTACTTC. Residues: CSVVGGEGSYEQYF.